The present entry profiles one TCR beta chain with its context. Its antigen is as yet unknown. This specimen comes from a study of identifying expanded T cells in peripheral blood. Notes on the study in general: Differentially abundant clones: 1 to 1.5 between replicates, approximately 16 at approximately 14 days, approximately 19 at four. Two-week clone count variance significantly increased as total template count grew.

During the collection period, no donor immune events like infections were recorded. Clones were sequenced by immunoSEQ multiplex PCR, and TCRdb holds only the in-frame ones, with some missing. The sample includes some 100,000 clones, approximately 90% of them seen just once. Germline V gives CDR1 MDHEN, CDR2 SYDVKM. The trim removed 10 bases at V and 7 bases at J, leaving 7 bases unmatched. This CDR3 has 13 amino acids. The genes are TRBV28 and TRBJ2-1, with 10 nucleotides matching TRBD2. Material for sequencing was blood. This receptor was identified in a person aged 18-70 years in good health. CDR3 region: CATLAGVVNEQFF. The CDR3 DNA reads TGTGCCACCCTAGCGGGAGTAGTAAATGAGCAGTTCTTC.